This TCR beta chain comes out of a study of CD8 T cells in Susac syndrome (dated by TCRdb to between 2018 and 2020). General notes on the study: Of the Susac syndrome patients who were sequenced, about six had clinically active disease and roughly 8 were in clinical remission. Whether CD8+ T cell activation and differentiation in Susac syndrome was antigen driven was tested using repertoire sequencing. At blood withdrawal, Susac syndrome patients were therapy-naive, treated with corticosteroids (with IVIg additionally given to some), or treated with IVIg alone.

RNA was extracted using the RNeasy kit, and about 0.45 to 1 microgram was reverse transcribed with random hexamers. The immunoSEQ multiplex PCR assay, covering 54 Vbeta and 13 Jbeta segments, was used to amplify TCR beta CDR3 regions. To correct PCR amplification bias, a synthetic template baseline was used for both primer optimization and computational correction. In the authors' own workflow: Reads were annotated to V, D and J genes according to IMGT and were analyzed with immunoSEQ Analyzer, with only productive sequences retained. Clonality was computed as one minus Shannon entropy normalized by log2 of the number of productive unique sequences. For each patient and control, public and private clones were evaluated within the 100 most prevalent clones. A clone was defined as Susac-specific if it was absent from the healthy and MS cohorts, from about a thousand published viral clones and from other ImmuneACCESS disease sequences. Clones were called with MiXCR by TCRdb after fastp trimmed the public reads at Q25, and only in-frame beta chains were retained. Each entry merges the rows of one CDR3 protein and shows their most common DNA and genes. These V and J calls derive from TCRdb rather than the authors' analysis. The sample includes more than 150,000 distinct CDR3 sequences, with 95% to 97% observed a single time. About 0.12% of the sample rests with the top ten.

On this clonotype: It has no known antigen specificity. Base qualities are missing; no much larger clone stands one base away.

The junction carries 11 bases between V and J, which are trimmed by 0 bases and 4 bases respectively. From the cysteine up to the phenylalanine, the CDR3 has a length of 14 residues. The only DNA kept is the CDR3, 42 bases in frame from the first base. CDR1 DFQATT and CDR2 SNEGSKA were looked up in the germline V gene (reference sequence). High-throughput TCR beta sequencing profiled peripheral blood CD8+ and CD4+ T cells from healthy donors, Susac syndrome patients and multiple sclerosis patients. Recently defined diagnostic criteria for definite or probable disease were met by the Susac syndrome patients. Bulk CD8+ and CD4+ T cells were purified by magnetic negative isolation, while CD8+ TEMRA cells were enriched using FACS. Blood was drawn into EDTA tubes, processed within 24 hours, and PBMCs were isolated by density gradient centrifugation. PBMCs intended for TCR sequencing were cryopreserved in liquid nitrogen and were subsequently thawed in a 37 degrees C water bath. The sorted or isolated CD4+, CD8+ and CD8+ TEMRA cells reached a purity of at least 90%.

General study outcomes and caveats: The number of individuals in the TCR sequencing and HLA analysis was acknowledged as relatively small. The CD4+ T cell repertoire of patients with Susac syndrome showed no detectable clonal expansion.

The sequence links TRBV20-1 to TRBJ2-3, with no confident D gene call. The sequence came from a human donor with Susac syndrome. Sequencing was performed on CD4+ T cells from PBMCs. The CDR3 sequence is CSARDPAAADTQYF. The DNA reads as follows: TGCAGTGCTAGAGATCCGGCTGCAGCAGATACGCAGTATTTT.